This T cell receptor beta chain was captured in a study of regulatory and conventional T cells in RAG deficiency. Germline V gene lookup returns CDR1 GTSNPN and CDR2 SVGIG (reference sequence). V lost 0 bases to trimming and J lost 4 bases; unmatched junction nucleotides: 3. The CDR3 runs to 14 residues. Produced via immunoSEQ multiplex PCR; TCRdb's table is partial and in-frame only. Of 30,000 to 35,000 clones in the sample, more than 75% are singletons; the top ten hold around 3.6%. The sorted conventional CD4+ T cells were CD25-low and CD127-high, with genomic DNA sequenced. These data were also reused for a study on regulatory T cells. In that study: Amplification used 52 TRBV primers and 13 TRBJ primers.

Material for sequencing was CD4+ effector T cells sorted from blood. The chain links TRBV30 to TRBJ2-7; TRBD2 agrees at 10 bases. The origin of this receptor is a human donor in good health. The CDR3 loop reads CAWSVASGGYEQYF. CDR3 DNA sequence: TGTGCCTGGAGTGTGGCTAGCGGGGGATACGAGCAGTACTTC.